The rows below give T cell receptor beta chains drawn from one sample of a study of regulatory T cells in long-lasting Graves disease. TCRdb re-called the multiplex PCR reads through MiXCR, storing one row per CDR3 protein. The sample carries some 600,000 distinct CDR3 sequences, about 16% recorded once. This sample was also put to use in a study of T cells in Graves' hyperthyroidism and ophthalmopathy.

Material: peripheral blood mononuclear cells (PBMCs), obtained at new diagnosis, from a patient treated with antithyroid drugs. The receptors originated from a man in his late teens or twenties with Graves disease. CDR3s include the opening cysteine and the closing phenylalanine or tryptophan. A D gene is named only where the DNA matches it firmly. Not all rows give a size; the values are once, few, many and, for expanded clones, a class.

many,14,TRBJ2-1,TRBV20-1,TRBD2,TGCAGTGCTAGAGACTTGAGGGAGGGCCCCGAGCAGTTCTTC,CSARDLREGPEQFF
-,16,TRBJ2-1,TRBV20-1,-,TGCAGTGCTAGAGATTGGGTTGAGGGATCTGACAATGAGCAGTTCTTC,CSARDWVEGSDNEQFF
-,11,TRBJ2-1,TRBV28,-,TGTGCCAGCAGTTTATATAATACGTTGTTCTTC,CASSLYNTLFF
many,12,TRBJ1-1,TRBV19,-,TGTGCCAGTATAGGGGTCGACAGATCGGCTTTCTTT,CASIGVDRSAFF
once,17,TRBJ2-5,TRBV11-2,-,TGTGCCAGCAGCTTACAGATCGGATTGGTCCTGCAGGAGACCCAGTACTTC,CASSLQIGLVLQETQYF
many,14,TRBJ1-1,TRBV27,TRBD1,TGTGCCAGCAGTTTCTTTCAGGGGGCCTTTGAAGCTTTCTTT,CASSFFQGAFEAFF
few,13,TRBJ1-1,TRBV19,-,TGTGCCACTACCGGATGGCCTTCCTCTGAAGCTTTCTTT,CATTGWPSSEAFF
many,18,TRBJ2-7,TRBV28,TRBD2,TGTGCCAGCAGTTTCAGGACTAGCGGGACGTCAAGCCATTACGAGCAGTACTTC,CASSFRTSGTSSHYEQYF
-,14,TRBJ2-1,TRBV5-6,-,TGTGCCAGCAGCTTCGGGAAAACGTACAATGAGCAGTTCTTC,CASSFGKTYNEQFF
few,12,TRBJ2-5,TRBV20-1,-,TGCAGTGCTACTTTTCAGATGACTGAGAGGTACTTC,CSATFQMTERYF
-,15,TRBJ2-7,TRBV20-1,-,TGCAGTGCGACGAAGGGGGTGAAGCGCCCGGACGAGCAGTACTTC,CSATKGVKRPDEQYF
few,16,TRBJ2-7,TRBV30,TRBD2,TGTGCCTGGAGTGAAAATAGCGGGAGGGCCTTCCACGAGCAGTACTTC,CAWSENSGRAFHEQYF
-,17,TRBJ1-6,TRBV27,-,TGTGCCAGCAGTCCCAACCGGGGGGCGACCTATAATTCACCCCTCCACTTT,CASSPNRGATYNSPLHF
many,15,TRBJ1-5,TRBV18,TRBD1,TGTGCCAGCTCATTTGGGACAGGGAGCAATCAGCCCCAGCATTTT,CASSFGTGSNQPQHF
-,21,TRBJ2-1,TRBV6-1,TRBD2,TGTGCCAGCAGGTCGAGAGTGATAGGACTAGCGGGAGGGCTGTCCTACAATGAGCAGTTCTTC,CASRSRVIGLAGGLSYNEQFF
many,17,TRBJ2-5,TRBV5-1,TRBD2,TGCGCCAGCAGCTTAGGCACTGGGACTAGCGGACAAGAGACCCAGTACTTC,CASSLGTGTSGQETQYF
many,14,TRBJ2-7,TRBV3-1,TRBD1,TGTGCCAGCAGCGGGAGACAGGGGAGGTACGAGCAGTACTTC,CASSGRQGRYEQYF
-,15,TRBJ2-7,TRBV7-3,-,TGTGCCAGCAGCCTCAGTAATCTAGATAGCTACGAGCAGTACTTC,CASSLSNLDSYEQYF
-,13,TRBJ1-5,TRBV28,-,TGTGCCAGCAGAGGGTTGGGCAATCAGCCCCAGCATTTT,CASRGLGNQPQHF
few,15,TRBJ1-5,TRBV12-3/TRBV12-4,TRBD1,TGTGCCAGCAGTTCTGACAGGGGTCTAGGACGTCCCCAGCATTTT,CASSSDRGLGRPQHF
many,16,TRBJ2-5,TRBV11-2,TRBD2,TGTGCCAGCAGCTTAGGACTAGCGGGAATCCAAGAGACCCAGTACTTC,CASSLGLAGIQETQYF
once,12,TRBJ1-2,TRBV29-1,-,TGCAGCGTTGAATCCTCCTCTGAGGGCTACACCTTC,CSVESSSEGYTF
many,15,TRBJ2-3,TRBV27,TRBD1,TGTGCCAGCAGGACCGGACAGGGGTGGGCAGATACGCAGTATTTT,CASRTGQGWADTQYF
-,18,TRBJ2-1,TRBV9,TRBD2,TGTGCCAGCAGCGTAGGGACTAGCGGGAGTTCGGGGTACAATGAGCAGTTCTTC,CASSVGTSGSSGYNEQFF
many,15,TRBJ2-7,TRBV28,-,TGTGCCAGCAGAGCTCACAGGGGAGGATCCTACGAGCAGTACTTC,CASRAHRGGSYEQYF
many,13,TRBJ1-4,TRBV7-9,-,TGTGCCAGCAGCAGAGGCGGAGATGGAAAACTGTTTTTT,CASSRGGDGKLFF
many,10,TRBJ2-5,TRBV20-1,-,TGCAGTGCTAGGATAGAGACCCAGTACTTC,CSARIETQYF
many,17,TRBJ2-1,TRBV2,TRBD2,TGTGCCAGCAGTGAATTCCCACAGCGGGAGACCGACAATGAGCAGTTCTTC,CASSEFPQRETDNEQFF
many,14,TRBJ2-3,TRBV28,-,TGTGCCAGCAGTTTCCTAGGAAGCACAGATACGCAGTATTTT,CASSFLGSTDTQYF
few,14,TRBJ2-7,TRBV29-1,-,TGCAGCGTGTCAGGTCTTTCCTCGGGACGCGAGCAGTACTTC,CSVSGLSSGREQYF
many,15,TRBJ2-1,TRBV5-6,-,TGTGCCAGCAGCTTGAGGCTCGACTCCTACAATGAGCAGTTCTTC,CASSLRLDSYNEQFF
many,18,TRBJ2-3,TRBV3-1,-,TGTGCCAGCAGCCAAGATCGAGGGGGTTTTGGGATCACAGATACGCAGTATTTT,CASSQDRGGFGITDTQYF
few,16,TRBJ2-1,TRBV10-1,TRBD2,TGCGCCAGCAGTGAGTTTCGGGCGGGAGGGCACAATGAGCAGTTCTTC,CASSEFRAGGHNEQFF
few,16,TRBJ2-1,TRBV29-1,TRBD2,TGCAGCGTGGGAGGGACTAGCGGGAGCTCCTACAATGAGCAGTTCTTC,CSVGGTSGSSYNEQFF
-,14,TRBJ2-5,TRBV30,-,TGTGCCTGGAAAATAATCGGGGTCCAAGAGACCCAGTACTTC,CAWKIIGVQETQYF
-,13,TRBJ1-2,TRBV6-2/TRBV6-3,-,TGTGCCGGCAGTCCGCAGTATAACTATGGCTACACCTTC,CAGSPQYNYGYTF
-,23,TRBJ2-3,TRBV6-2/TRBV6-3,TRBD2,TGTGCCAGCAGTTACCCTCATCGACTAGCGGGAGCTGGGAGGTCGCTTAGCACAGATACGCAGTATTTT,CASSYPHRLAGAGRSLSTDTQYF
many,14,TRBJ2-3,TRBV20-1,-,TGCAGTGCTTACCGGGTAGCGGTCACAGATACGCAGTATTTT,CSAYRVAVTDTQYF
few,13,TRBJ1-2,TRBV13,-,TGTGCCAGCAGCAGTCCAGGTTCCCGGCGGAACACCTTC,CASSSPGSRRNTF
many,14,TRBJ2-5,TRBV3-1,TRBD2,TGTGCCAGCAGCCAGAGCGGGGGGGTGGAGACCCAGTACTTC,CASSQSGGVETQYF
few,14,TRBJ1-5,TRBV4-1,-,TGCGCCAGCAGCAGAGGGGCAGGCAATCAGCCCCAGCATTTT,CASSRGAGNQPQHF
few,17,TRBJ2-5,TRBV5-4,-,TGTGCCAGCAGCCCCACCCCGGCAGGGAGAGTCCAAGAGACCCAGTACTTC,CASSPTPAGRVQETQYF
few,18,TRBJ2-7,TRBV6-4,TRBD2,TGTGCCAGCAGTGATGGACAACCGGGACTAGCGGTCTCCTACGAGCAGTACTTC,CASSDGQPGLAVSYEQYF
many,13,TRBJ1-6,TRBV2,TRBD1,TGTGCCAGCACTCGGGACAGAGTTTCACCCCTCCACTTT,CASTRDRVSPLHF
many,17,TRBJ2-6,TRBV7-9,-,TGTGCCAGCAGCCCTAGGGTGATGGGCTCTGGGGCCAACGTCCTGACTTTC,CASSPRVMGSGANVLTF
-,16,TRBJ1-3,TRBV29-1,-,TGCAGCGTTGAAGAGTGGGCGGGGAACTCTGGAAACACCATATATTTT,CSVEEWAGNSGNTIYF
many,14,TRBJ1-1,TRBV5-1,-,TGCGCCAGCAGCTTAACACAAACGAACACTGAAGCTTTCTTT,CASSLTQTNTEAFF
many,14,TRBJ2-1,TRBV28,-,TGTGCCAGCAGCTTAGGGGCCAGCTACAATGAGCAGTTCTTC,CASSLGASYNEQFF
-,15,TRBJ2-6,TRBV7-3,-,TGTGCCAGCAGCTTAAGAAGATCTGGGGCCAACGTCCTGACTTTC,CASSLRRSGANVLTF
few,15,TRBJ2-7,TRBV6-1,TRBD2,TGTGCCAGCAGTCCGTATAGCGGGAGCTCCTACGAGCAGTACTTC,CASSPYSGSSYEQYF
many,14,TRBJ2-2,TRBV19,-,TGTGCCAGTCTACGTATCTCGGGCACCGGGGAGCTGTTTTTT,CASLRISGTGELFF
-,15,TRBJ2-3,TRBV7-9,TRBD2,TGTGCCAGCAGCCCTTGGGAGGGATTTACAGATACGCAGTATTTT,CASSPWEGFTDTQYF
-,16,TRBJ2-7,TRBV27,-,TGTGCCAGCAGTTTATCTCTCCCCAGGGGTCCCTACGAGCAGTACTTC,CASSLSLPRGPYEQYF
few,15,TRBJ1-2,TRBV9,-,TGTGCCAGCAGCAACCCTGGCCCCACAGGTTATGGCTACACCTTC,CASSNPGPTGYGYTF
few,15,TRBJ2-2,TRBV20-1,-,TGCAGTGCTAGAGGGGGGCCAGCGAACACCGGGGAGCTGTTTTTT,CSARGGPANTGELFF